The entry below describes one T cell receptor beta chain. Sequenced by immunoSEQ multiplex PCR; TCRdb stores in-frame clones only, minus some. The table includes 140,000 to 150,000 clones, around 88% detected once. CDR3 length: 16 residues. V lost 6 bases to trimming and J lost 1 base, with 16 bases between them. Germline CDR1 reads MNHEY; CDR2 reads SMNVEV (reference sequence). The sample originates from a study of T cell responses to AZD1222 COVID-19 vaccine. Sequenced material: peripheral blood, taken on day 0 of AZD1222 vaccination. The chain recombines TRBV27 with TRBJ1-5, with a weak D call TRBD1 (5 bases). The sequence derives from an adult in good health. The CDR3 DNA reads TGTGCCAGCAGACAGACAGCCCAGGCGAGCAATCAGCCCCAGCATTTT. It yields the protein CASRQTAQASNQPQHF.